This T cell receptor (beta chain) comes out of a study of monozygotic twins with inflammatory bowel disease (dated by TCRdb to about 2019). Notes on the research overall: A total of some 30 monozygotic twin pairs were included in the full study, comprising nine German pairs (four IBD-concordant, five IBD-discordant) and 19 IBD-discordant Danish pairs. Each individual had, on average, about 151 000 unique TCRalpha sequences and 181 000 unique TCRbeta sequences available for analysis. Within discordant pairs, disease-associated traits were sought mainly by comparing IBD patients with their genetically identical healthy co-twins.

Comments on this clonotype: The antigen it binds to is not known.

The research as a whole found: No single strong signal or clonotype linked to IBD turned up in the results, so the idea that one exists was not supported. The analysis was unable to tell different T cell subtypes apart. Compared with healthy twins, IBD patients had fewer clonotypes in common with other individuals, a difference most pronounced in patients showing signs of disease activity. No difference in repertoire similarity was observed between concordant and discordant twins, possibly owing to limited statistical power. Because patients were on differing immunosuppressive treatments, the repertoires may have picked up extra background noise and inter-individual variability. TCRbeta repertoire diversity, by inverse Simpson index, was decreased in IBD patients compared with their healthy co-twins.

From each donor, a roughly 2.7 ml peripheral blood sample was collected into PAXgene tubes and kept at -80 degrees C. Without any T cell sorting, total RNA was extracted from whole blood using the PAXgene blood miRNA kit on an automated QIAcube. Peripheral blood from monozygotic twin pairs concordant or discordant for inflammatory bowel disease was subjected to deep TCRalpha and TCRbeta repertoire profiling with unique molecular barcoding. Smoking habits were recorded for all twin pairs, and individuals were classified as current, former or never smokers. The library was built by means of 5' RACE. For each TCR library, roughly 3,600 ng of total RNA was used. For each sample, cDNA synthesis with SMARTScribe reverse transcriptase was split into eight separate reactions. During cDNA synthesis, template switching introduced unique molecular identifiers that contained a 6-nucleotide sample barcode. Two nested PCRs of roughly 16 and 10 cycles amplified the TCRalpha and TCRbeta cDNA, and bead purification followed each PCR. Before amplification, the cDNA was treated with uracil DNA-glycosylase and purified using the QIAquick PCR purification kit. The second PCR added Illumina TruSeq-compatible adapters along with sample-specific barcodes. Library quality and concentration were assessed using TapeStation and Qubit, and about 5 ng of each library was pooled. Pooled libraries were sequenced on an Illumina HiSeq2500 single-index Rapid Run with 2 x 100 bp reads and custom sequencing primers. In the authors' own workflow: MiGEC version 1.2.6 was used for UMI-based consensus assembly, which corrected PCR and sequencing errors. MiXCR version 2.1.1 was used for V(D)J alignment, clonotype assembly and CDR3 extraction. Normalisation of gene usage, clonotype sharing and MAIT/NKT TCR abundance was achieved by analysing the top 1000, 10 000 and 20 000 clonotypes per sample. Diversity was computed as the inverse Simpson index with the vegan R package after downsampling to 27 000 UMIs. Paired Mann-Whitney U tests were applied to discordant twin pairs, with Benjamini-Hochberg correction for multiple testing. TCRdb reprocessed the reads and lists each CDR3 protein sequence as a single entry, with no DNA. TCRdb, not the authors, supplied the V and J calls. This sample's table contains approximately 120,000 distinct CDR3 sequences. The ten largest clones take up around 11% of the sample.

Sequencing input: blood. This sequence was found in a human donor with ulcerative colitis or Crohn's disease, or a healthy co-twin of an affected twin (not recorded which).

CDR3 loop: CASSLMDFNYGYTF. This sequence uses TRBV5-1 and TRBJ1-2. CDR3 length: 14 amino acids, cysteine to phenylalanine. DNA for this receptor is not on file. CDR1 and CDR2 were assigned from the germline V gene as SGHRS and YFSETQ.